These 24 T cell receptor beta chains originate from one sample sequenced in a study of T-cell memory formation after mild COVID-19. TCRdb analysed the 5' RACE reads with MiXCR anew, one entry per CDR3 protein. This table has about 500,000 distinct CDR3 sequences, about a fifth appearing once. Sequenced input: PBMCs or a T cell subset sorted from them (not recorded which). These receptors came from an adult woman who had mild COVID-19 (a few samples of this study predate the infection). Cell type and time point are not known.

This chain links TRBV4-3 with TRBJ2-2; 9 nucleotides agree with TRBD1. V lost 4 bases to trimming and J lost 3 bases; unmatched junction nucleotides: 6. The CDR3 runs 16 residues. From germline, CDR1 is LGHNA and CDR2 YSLEER. In DNA, the CDR3 is TGCGCCAGCAGCCTCGGACAGGGGCAGTACACCGGGGAGCTGTTTTTT. Translated: CASSLGQGQYTGELFF.

The CDR3: CASSLSEPGSEQYF. CDR3 DNA: TGCGCCAGCAGCCTAAGTGAGCCAGGGAGCGAGCAGTACTTC. V and J are TRBV4-1 and TRBJ2-7, with D possibly called TRBD1 or TRBD2 (5 bases each). Trimming took 4 bases from V and 6 from J, leaving 16 bases between them. The CDR3 is 14 amino acids. The germline CDR1 and CDR2 sequences are MGHRA and YSYEKL.

There are a few counts of this clonotype. The chain combines TRBV30 with TRBJ1-4; TRBD1 matches at 7 bases. Germline assignment: CDR1 GTSNPN and CDR2 SVGIG (reference sequence). The ends lost 3 bases at V and 4 bases at J; junction bases unmatched: 5. The CDR3 has 14 residues. CDR3 sequence (DNA): TGTGCCTGGAGGGAACAGGGGAATAATGAAAAACTGTTTTTT. It encodes CAWREQGNNEKLFF. Supplemented by reference TRBV30 and TRBJ1-4, the full variable domain reads SQTIHQWPATLVQPVGSPLSLECTVEGTSNPNLYWYRQAAGRGLQLLFYSVGIGQISSEVPQNLSASRPQDRQFILSSKKLLLSDSGFYLCAWREQGNNEKLFFGSGTQLSVL.

This clonotype was observed a few times. V and J are TRBV15 and TRBJ1-3, with D unclear. Germline CDR1 and CDR2: LNHNV and YYDKDF (reference sequence). This CDR3 region has 17 residues. Trimming shortened V by 2 bases and J by 0 bases, and 14 bases separated the two germline ends. CDR3 protein: CATSRSFTVLSGNTIYF. CDR3 bases: TGTGCCACCAGCAGATCTTTTACAGTTCTCTCTGGAAACACCATATATTTT.

J is TRBJ2-5 and V is TRBV5-1, with 10 bases matching TRBD2. Trimming removed 0 bases from V and 4 bases from J; junction bases left unmatched: 6. The germline gives CDR1 SGHRS, CDR2 YFSETQ. The CDR3 is 16 amino acids. The CDR3 region is CASSLVPSGSRETQYF. The CDR3 coding sequence is TGCGCCAGCAGCTTGGTGCCTAGCGGGAGCCGAGAGACCCAGTACTTC.

The genes are TRBV3-1 and TRBJ2-4, with 15 bases lining up with TRBD2. The CDR3 runs 18 residues. From germline, CDR1 is LGHDT and CDR2 YNNKEL (reference sequence). Trimming removed 4 bases from V and 5 bases from J; junction bases left unmatched: 9. The CDR3 coding sequence is TGTGCCAGCAGCCGAGGGACTAGCGGGGGGACGGCTGAAAACATTCAGTACTTC. Translating gives CASSRGTSGGTAENIQYF.

The V and J genes are TRBV7-9 and TRBJ2-7; a possible D gene is TRBD2 (5 bases). V lost 7 bases and J lost 6, with 25 bases in between. This CDR3 is built from 16 residues. CDR1 is SEHNR and CDR2 is FQNEAQ in the germline V gene (reference sequence). This chain's CDR3 is CASIPSLVTISGEQYF. CDR3 nucleotides: TGTGCCAGCATCCCTTCACTAGTAACCATCTCCGGCGAGCAGTACTTC.

This clonotype has more than one count but fewer than ten. The J gene is TRBJ2-5, the V gene TRBV4-3; perhaps TRBD2 as D (6 bases). This CDR3 is built from 17 residues. V lost 0 bases, J lost 4 bases, and 18 bases lay in between. CDR1 and CDR2 (germline): LGHNA, YSLEER. CDR3: CASSQDSLAPGAETQYF. In DNA form, the CDR3 reads TGCGCCAGCAGCCAAGATTCCCTAGCGCCCGGGGCAGAGACCCAGTACTTC.

The gene calls are TRBV29-1 and TRBJ1-5, with D perhaps matching TRBD1 (5 bases). Germline V lookup: CDR1 SQVTM, CDR2 ANQGSEA. V lost 4 bases and J 2 bases, leaving 9 bases between the germline ends. The CDR3 length is 13 residues. The CDR3 sequence is CSVGGAGNQPQHF. As DNA, the CDR3 is TGCAGCGTTGGAGGGGCCGGCAATCAGCCCCAGCATTTT.

The chain links TRBV4-2 to TRBJ1-1; D ambiguous. Germline CDR1 and CDR2: LGHNA and YNFKEQ. The V end was cut by 0 bases, the J end by 7 bases, with 3 bases between. CDR3 length: 11 residues. The CDR3 sequence is CASSQDLEAFF. In DNA form, the CDR3 reads TGTGCCAGCAGCCAAGATCTTGAAGCTTTCTTT.

This clonotype has just a few counts. The genes are TRBV20-1 and TRBJ2-2; 13 positions match TRBD2. Germline CDR1 DFQATT, CDR2 SNEGSKA (reference sequence). The CDR3 has 18 residues. V lost 3 bases to trimming and J lost 0 bases; unmatched junction nucleotides: 7. This CDR3 is CSARGWTSGGTNTGELFF. Written as DNA, the CDR3 is TGCAGTGCTAGGGGTTGGACTAGCGGGGGCACGAACACCGGGGAGCTGTTTTTT.

This chain connects TRBV2 to TRBJ1-4, with 12 bases that match TRBD1. Germline V gene lookup returns CDR1 SNHLY and CDR2 FYNNEI. J was trimmed by 15 bases and V by 6 bases; bases with no gene match: 8. The CDR3 sequence is 13 residues long. The CDR3 reads CASSLGTGGRVFF. In nucleotides, the CDR3 is TGTGCCAGCAGCCTCGGGACAGGGGGCAGGGTGTTTTTT.

This chain connects TRBV6-9 to TRBJ2-3, with TRBD1 identical over 9 bases. V gave up 5 bases and J gave up 0 bases; unmatched junction bases: 9. The CDR3 sequence is 17 residues long. The germline CDR1 and CDR2 sequences are MNHGY and SVAAGI. The CDR3 loop is CASSGPTGGGSTDTQYF. In DNA form, the CDR3 reads TGTGCCAGCAGTGGCCCTACAGGGGGCGGAAGCACAGATACGCAGTATTTT.

The V call is TRBV30, the J call TRBJ2-7; 8 nucleotides agree with TRBD1. Germline V CDR1 and CDR2: GTSNPN, SVGIG (reference sequence). Trimming removed 8 bases from V and 6 bases from J; junction bases left unmatched: 12. The CDR3 runs to 13 residues. The CDR3 DNA reads TGTGCCCATCGGGCAGGGGGCATCGGCGAGCAGTACTTC. This codes for CAHRAGGIGEQYF.

This clonotype was counted only a few times. The J gene is TRBJ2-7, the V gene TRBV9, with D maybe TRBD1 (6 bases). The germline CDR1 and CDR2 sequences are SGDLS and YYNGEE. The CDR3 runs to 13 residues. Trimming shortened V by 4 bases and J by 3 bases, and 11 bases separated the two germline ends. Here the CDR3 reads CASSTDSYYEQYF. The DNA of the CDR3 is TGTGCCAGCAGCACGGACAGTTACTACGAGCAGTACTTC.

The V gene is TRBV29-1, the J gene TRBJ2-1; the match to TRBD1 covers 7 bases. CDR1 is SQVTM, CDR2 ANQGSEA, per germline. Trimming removed 4 bases from V and 3 bases from J; junction bases left unmatched: 9. The CDR3 extends over 15 amino acids. CDR3 sequence: CSVGGPQGYYNEQFF. The DNA of the CDR3 is TGCAGCGTTGGAGGGCCACAGGGGTACTACAATGAGCAGTTCTTC.

This clonotype turned up a few times. The chain links TRBV25-1 to TRBJ2-7, with 10 nucleotides matching TRBD2. Germline loops: CDR1 MGHDK, CDR2 SYGVNS. The V and J ends lost 1 base and 3 bases, in that order; junction bases with no gene match: 3. The CDR3 has 15 residues. CDR3 DNA: TGTGCCAGCAGTGAATCGGCTAGCGGGGGCTACGAGCAGTACTTC. Encoded protein: CASSESASGGYEQYF.

This clonotype was seen more than once but under ten times. The chain links TRBV20-1 to TRBJ2-3, with TRBD2 matching over 8 bases. Unmatched junction bases numbered 20, after V lost 7 bases and J lost 5 bases. Germline V gives CDR1 DFQATT, CDR2 SNEGSKA (reference sequence). There are 17 residues in the CDR3. The DNA for the CDR3 is TGCAGTGTCACGGAGACCGGGGGGGCGAGCGTCCGAGATACGCAGTATTTT. Protein product: CSVTETGGASVRDTQYF.

This clonotype was recorded a few times. J is TRBJ2-7 and V is TRBV7-6; TRBD2 matches at 15 bases. There are 17 residues in the CDR3. Germline-derived CDR1 and CDR2 are SGHVS and FNYEAQ. Trimming took 1 base from V and 6 from J; bases not matched to a gene: 7. Here the CDR3 reads CASSLGTSGGGYSEQYF. The CDR3 DNA is TGTGCCAGCAGCTTAGGGACTAGCGGGGGGGGCTACTCCGAGCAGTACTTC.

This clonotype was detected only a few times. The chain combines TRBV7-2 with TRBJ2-5; 7 nucleotides match TRBD1. Germline CDR1 and CDR2: SGHTA and FQGNSA. Trimming took 0 bases from V and 2 from J; bases not matched to a gene: 3. The CDR3 length is 15 residues. CDR3 nucleotide sequence: TGTGCCAGCAGCTTAGCAGGGGGCTGGCAAGAGACCCAGTACTTC. It translates to CASSLAGGWQETQYF.

This chain links TRBV9 with TRBJ1-1, with TRBD1 matching 7 bases. The CDR3 contains 14 residues. Trimming cost V 1 base and J 6 bases; bases outside gene matches: 6. Germline V lookup: CDR1 SGDLS, CDR2 YYNGEE. CDR3 sequence (DNA): TGTGCCAGCAGCGTAAGGGACAGACCCTCTGAAGCTTTCTTT. Encoded protein: CASSVRDRPSEAFF.

The rearrangement uses TRBV19 and TRBJ2-1, with TRBD2 as a possible D gene (7 bases). Germline values: CDR1 LNHDA, CDR2 SQIVND (reference sequence). The CDR3 spans 16 residues. V lost 5 bases and J lost 7, with 21 bases in between. The CDR3 loop is CASSPEGGRGLNEQFF. CDR3 DNA: TGTGCCAGTAGTCCGGAAGGAGGGAGGGGGTTAAATGAGCAGTTCTTC.

V usage is TRBV27 and J usage is TRBJ2-7; 9 bases fit TRBD1. CDR3 length: 15 residues. Per the germline V gene, CDR1 is MNHEY and CDR2 is SMNVEV (reference sequence). Germline trimming cut 6 bases from V and 1 base from J; bases unmatched to any gene: 7. CDR3 amino acids: CASSKIGTGSYEQYF. CDR3 DNA sequence: TGTGCCAGCAGCAAAATAGGGACAGGGTCCTACGAGCAGTACTTC.

The CDR3 DNA follows: TGTGCCAGCACCACCCTCTGGGGGAACACCGGGGAGCTGTTTTTT. Residues: CASTTLWGNTGELFF. The V call is TRBV7-2, the J call TRBJ2-2, with D uncertain. The CDR3 runs to 15 residues. The germline CDR1 and CDR2 sequences are SGHTA and FQGNSA. V lost 7 bases and J 1 base, leaving 13 bases between the germline ends.